This TCR beta chain came from a study of T cell responses to AZD1222 COVID-19 vaccine. This CDR3 has 14 residues. Germline V CDR1 and CDR2: SNHLY, FYNNEI. V was trimmed by 6 bases and J by 2 bases, leaving 14 bases between them. In its sample, this clone was seen once. Its antigen remains unidentified. Using immunoSEQ multiplex PCR, the repertoire was profiled, and TCRdb retains in-frame clones only, with some absent. The table records about 200,000 clones, less than 95% of them present only once. Points from the study as a whole: Donors were mostly white British, more females; clonal diversity possibly underestimated. Two AZD1222 doses significantly raised spike-specific TCR breadth and depth over controls. Vaccine-related CD4 TCRs covered spike, predominating at 160-218 and 743-854.

The specimen comprised peripheral blood, sampled 28 days after the second dose of the MenACWY control vaccine. The rearrangement uses TRBV2 and TRBJ2-7; D possibly corresponds to TRBD1 (6 bases). The receptor comes from an adult who received the MenACWY meningococcal vaccine as a control. The CDR3 sequence is CASRTTGTTYEQYF. CDR3 nucleotide sequence: TGTGCCAGCAGAACAACCGGGACAACCTACGAGCAGTACTTC.